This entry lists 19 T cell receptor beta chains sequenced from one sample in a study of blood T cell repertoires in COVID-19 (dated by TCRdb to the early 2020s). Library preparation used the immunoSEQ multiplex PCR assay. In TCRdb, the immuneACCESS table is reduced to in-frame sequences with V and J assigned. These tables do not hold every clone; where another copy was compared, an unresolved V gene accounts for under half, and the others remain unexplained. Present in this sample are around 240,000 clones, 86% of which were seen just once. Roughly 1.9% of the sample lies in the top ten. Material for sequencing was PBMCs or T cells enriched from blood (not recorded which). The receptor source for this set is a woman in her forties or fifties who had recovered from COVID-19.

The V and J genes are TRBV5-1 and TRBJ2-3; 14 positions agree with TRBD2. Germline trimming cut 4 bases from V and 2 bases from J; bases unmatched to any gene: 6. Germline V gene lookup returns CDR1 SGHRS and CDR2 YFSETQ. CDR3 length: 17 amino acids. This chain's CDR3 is CASSPGLAGGTTDTQYF. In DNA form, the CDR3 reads TGCGCCAGCAGCCCAGGACTAGCGGGGGGAACCACAGATACGCAGTATTTT. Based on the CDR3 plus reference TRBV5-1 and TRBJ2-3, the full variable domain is KAGVTQTPRYLIKTRGQQVTLSCSPISGHRSVSWYQQTPGQGLQFLFEYFSETQRNKGNFPGRFSGRQFSNSRSEMNVSTLELGDSALYLCASSPGLAGGTTDTQYFGPGTRLTVL.

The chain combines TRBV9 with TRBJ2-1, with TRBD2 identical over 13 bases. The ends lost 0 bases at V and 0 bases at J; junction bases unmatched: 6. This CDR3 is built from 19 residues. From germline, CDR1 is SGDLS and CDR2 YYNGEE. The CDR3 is CASSVVGTSGASSYNEQFF. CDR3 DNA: TGTGCCAGCAGCGTAGTGGGGACTAGCGGGGCGAGCTCCTACAATGAGCAGTTCTTC.

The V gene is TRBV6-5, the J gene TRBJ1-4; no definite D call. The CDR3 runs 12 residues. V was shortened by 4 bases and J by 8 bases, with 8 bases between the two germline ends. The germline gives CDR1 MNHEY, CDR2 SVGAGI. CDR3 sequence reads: CASSSQFEKLFF. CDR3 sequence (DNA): TGTGCCAGCAGTTCCCAGTTCGAAAAACTGTTTTTT.

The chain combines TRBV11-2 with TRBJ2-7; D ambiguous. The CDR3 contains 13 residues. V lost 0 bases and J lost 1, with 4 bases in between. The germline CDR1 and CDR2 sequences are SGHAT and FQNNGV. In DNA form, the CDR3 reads TGTGCCAGCAGCTTAGATGAGTCCTACGAGCAGTACTTC. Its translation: CASSLDESYEQYF.

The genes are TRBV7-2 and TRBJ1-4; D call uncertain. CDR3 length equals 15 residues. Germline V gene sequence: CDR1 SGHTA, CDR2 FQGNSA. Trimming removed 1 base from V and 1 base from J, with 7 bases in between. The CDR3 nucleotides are TGTGCCAGCAGCTTAGGAGGGAGAACTAATGAAAAACTGTTTTTT. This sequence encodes CASSLGGRTNEKLFF.

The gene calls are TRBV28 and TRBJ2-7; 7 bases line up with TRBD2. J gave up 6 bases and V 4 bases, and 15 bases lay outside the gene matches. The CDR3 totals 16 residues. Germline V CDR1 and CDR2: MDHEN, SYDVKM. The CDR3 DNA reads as TGTGCCAGCAGTTCACCGACTAGCCCAAGAGGGTCCGAGCAGTACTTC. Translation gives CASSSPTSPRGSEQYF.

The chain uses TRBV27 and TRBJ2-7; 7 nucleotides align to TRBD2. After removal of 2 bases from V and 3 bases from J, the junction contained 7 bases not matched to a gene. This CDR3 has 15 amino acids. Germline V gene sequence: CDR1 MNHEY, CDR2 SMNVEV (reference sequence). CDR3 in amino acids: CASSLNFGLVYEQYF. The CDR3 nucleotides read TGTGCCAGCAGTTTAAATTTTGGACTAGTCTACGAGCAGTACTTC.

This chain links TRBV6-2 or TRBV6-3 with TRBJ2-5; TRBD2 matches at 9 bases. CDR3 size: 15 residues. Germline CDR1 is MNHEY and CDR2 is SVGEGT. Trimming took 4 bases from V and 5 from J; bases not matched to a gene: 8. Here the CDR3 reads CASSFPGTSRETQYF. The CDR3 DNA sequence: TGTGCCAGCAGTTTCCCCGGGACTAGCAGGGAGACCCAGTACTTC.

CDR3 in amino acids: CASSQPARSVGGYTF. DNA of the CDR3: TGCGCCAGCAGCCAGCCCGCGCGGTCGGTCGGCGGCTACACCTTC. V and J are TRBV4-3 and TRBJ1-2; no definite D call. Germline V lookup: CDR1 LGHNA, CDR2 YSLEER. V lost 3 bases and J 8 bases, leaving 19 bases between the germline ends. There are 15 residues in the CDR3.

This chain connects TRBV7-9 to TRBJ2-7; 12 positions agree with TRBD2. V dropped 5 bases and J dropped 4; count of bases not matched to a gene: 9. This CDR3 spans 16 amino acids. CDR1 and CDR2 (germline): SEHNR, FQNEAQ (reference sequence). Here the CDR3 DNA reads TGTGCCAGCAGCCCTAGACTAGCGGGGGACATTTACGAGCAGTACTTC. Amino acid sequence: CASSPRLAGDIYEQYF.

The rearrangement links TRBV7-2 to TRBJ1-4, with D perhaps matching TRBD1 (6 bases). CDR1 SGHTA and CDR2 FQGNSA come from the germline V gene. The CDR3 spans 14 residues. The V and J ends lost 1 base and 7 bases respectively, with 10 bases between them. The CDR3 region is CASSLGGRGEKLFF. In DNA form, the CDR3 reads TGTGCCAGCAGCTTAGGGGGGCGCGGTGAAAAACTGTTTTTT.

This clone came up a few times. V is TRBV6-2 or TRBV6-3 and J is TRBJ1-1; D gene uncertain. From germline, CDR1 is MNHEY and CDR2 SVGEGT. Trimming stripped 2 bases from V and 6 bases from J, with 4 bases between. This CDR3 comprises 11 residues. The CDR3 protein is CASSYTAEAFF. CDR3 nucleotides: TGTGCCAGCAGTTACACAGCTGAAGCTTTCTTT.

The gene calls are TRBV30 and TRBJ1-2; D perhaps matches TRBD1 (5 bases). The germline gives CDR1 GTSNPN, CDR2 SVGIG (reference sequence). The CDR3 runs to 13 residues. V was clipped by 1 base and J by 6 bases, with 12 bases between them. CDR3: CAWSAGNPDGYTF. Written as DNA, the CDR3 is TGTGCCTGGAGTGCAGGGAATCCGGATGGCTACACCTTC.

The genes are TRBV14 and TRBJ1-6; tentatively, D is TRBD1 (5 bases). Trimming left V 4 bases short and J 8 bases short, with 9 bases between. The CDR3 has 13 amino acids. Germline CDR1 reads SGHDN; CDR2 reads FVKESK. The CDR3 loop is CASSRQGYSPLHF. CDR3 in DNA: TGTGCCAGCAGCCGGCAGGGTTATTCACCCCTCCACTTT.

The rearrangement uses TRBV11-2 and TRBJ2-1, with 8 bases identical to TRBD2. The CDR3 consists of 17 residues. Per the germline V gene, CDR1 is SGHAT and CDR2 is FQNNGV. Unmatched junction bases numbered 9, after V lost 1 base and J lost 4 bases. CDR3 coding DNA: TGTGCCAGCAGCTTAGTATTAGCGGGGCTATTATACAATGAGCAGTTCTTC. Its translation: CASSLVLAGLLYNEQFF.

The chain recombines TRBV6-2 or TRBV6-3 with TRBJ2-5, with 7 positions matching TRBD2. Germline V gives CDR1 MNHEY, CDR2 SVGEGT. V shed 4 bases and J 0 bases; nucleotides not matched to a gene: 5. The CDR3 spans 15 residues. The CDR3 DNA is TGTGCCAGCAGTTTAATCGGACTAGACCAAGAGACCCAGTACTTC. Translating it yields CASSLIGLDQETQYF.

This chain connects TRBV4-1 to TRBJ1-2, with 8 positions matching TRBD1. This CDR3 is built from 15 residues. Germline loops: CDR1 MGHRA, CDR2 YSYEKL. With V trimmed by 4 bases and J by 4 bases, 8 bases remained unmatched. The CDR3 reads CASSPKRTGIYGYTF. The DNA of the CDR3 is TGCGCCAGCAGCCCGAAAAGGACAGGGATCTATGGCTACACCTTC.

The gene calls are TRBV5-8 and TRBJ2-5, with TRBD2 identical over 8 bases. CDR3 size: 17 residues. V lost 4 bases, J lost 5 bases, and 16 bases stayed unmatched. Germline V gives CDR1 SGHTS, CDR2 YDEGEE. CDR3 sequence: CASSIHTRSGMRETQYF. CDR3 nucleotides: TGTGCCAGCAGCATCCACACGCGTAGCGGGATGAGGGAGACCCAGTACTTC.

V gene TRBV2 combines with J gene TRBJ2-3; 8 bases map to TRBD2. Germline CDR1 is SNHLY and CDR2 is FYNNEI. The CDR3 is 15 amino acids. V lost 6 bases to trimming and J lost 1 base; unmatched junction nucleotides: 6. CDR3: CASRATSGRTDTQYF. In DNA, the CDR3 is TGTGCCAGCAGAGCTACTAGCGGTCGCACAGATACGCAGTATTTT. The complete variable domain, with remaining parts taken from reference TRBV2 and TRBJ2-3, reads EPEVTQTPSHQVTQMGQEVILRCVPISNHLYFYWYRQILGQKVEFLVSFYNNEISEKSEIFDDQFSVERPDGSNFTLKIRSTKLEDSAMYFCASRATSGRTDTQYFGPGTRLTVL.